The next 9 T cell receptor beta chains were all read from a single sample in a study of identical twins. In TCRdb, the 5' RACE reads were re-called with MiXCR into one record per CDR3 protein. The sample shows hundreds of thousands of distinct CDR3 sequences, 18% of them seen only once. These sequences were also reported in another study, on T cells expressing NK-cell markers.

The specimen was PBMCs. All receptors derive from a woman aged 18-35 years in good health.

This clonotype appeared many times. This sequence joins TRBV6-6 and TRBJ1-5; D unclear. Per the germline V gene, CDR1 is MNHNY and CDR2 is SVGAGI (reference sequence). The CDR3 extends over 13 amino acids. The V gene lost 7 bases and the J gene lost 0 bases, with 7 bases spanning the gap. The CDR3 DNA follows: TGTGCCAGCACCCGCGGTAGCAATCAGCCCCAGCATTTT. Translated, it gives CASTRGSNQPQHF.

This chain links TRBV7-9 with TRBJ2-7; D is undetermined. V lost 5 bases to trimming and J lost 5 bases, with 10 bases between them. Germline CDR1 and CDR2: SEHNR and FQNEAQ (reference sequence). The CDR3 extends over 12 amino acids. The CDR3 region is CASSQGFNEQYF. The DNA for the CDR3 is TGTGCCAGCAGCCAAGGGTTCAACGAGCAGTACTTC.

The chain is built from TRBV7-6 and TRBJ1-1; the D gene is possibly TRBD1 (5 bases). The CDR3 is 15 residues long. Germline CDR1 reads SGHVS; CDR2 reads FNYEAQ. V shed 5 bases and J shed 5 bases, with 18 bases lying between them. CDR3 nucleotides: TGTGCCAGCAGCCCAAGGCCAGGGATGGAAACTGAAGCTTTCTTT. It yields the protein CASSPRPGMETEAFF.

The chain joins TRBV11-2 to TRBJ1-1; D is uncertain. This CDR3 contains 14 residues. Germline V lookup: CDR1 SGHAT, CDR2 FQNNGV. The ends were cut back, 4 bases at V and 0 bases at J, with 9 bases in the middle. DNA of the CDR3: TGTGCCAGCAGCTCCTTCCTGGTGAACACTGAAGCTTTCTTT. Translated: CASSSFLVNTEAFF.

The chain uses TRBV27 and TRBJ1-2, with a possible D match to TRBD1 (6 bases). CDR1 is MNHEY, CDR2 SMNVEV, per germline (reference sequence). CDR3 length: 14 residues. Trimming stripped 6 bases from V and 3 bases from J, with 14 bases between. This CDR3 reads CASSRGGAHYGYTF. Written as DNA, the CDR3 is TGTGCCAGCAGCAGAGGGGGGGCCCACTATGGCTACACCTTC.

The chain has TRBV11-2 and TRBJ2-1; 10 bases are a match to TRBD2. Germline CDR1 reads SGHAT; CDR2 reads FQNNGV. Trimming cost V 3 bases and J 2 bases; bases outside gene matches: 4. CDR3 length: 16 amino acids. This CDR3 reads CASSFSGRAPYNEQFF. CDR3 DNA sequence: TGTGCCAGCAGCTTCAGCGGGAGGGCCCCCTACAATGAGCAGTTCTTC. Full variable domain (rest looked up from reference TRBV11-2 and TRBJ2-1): EAGVAQSPRYKIIEKRQSVAFWCNPISGHATLYWYQQILGQGPKLLIQFQNNGVVDDSQLPKDRFSAERLKGVDSTLKIQPAKLEDSAVYLCASSFSGRAPYNEQFFGPGTRLTVL.

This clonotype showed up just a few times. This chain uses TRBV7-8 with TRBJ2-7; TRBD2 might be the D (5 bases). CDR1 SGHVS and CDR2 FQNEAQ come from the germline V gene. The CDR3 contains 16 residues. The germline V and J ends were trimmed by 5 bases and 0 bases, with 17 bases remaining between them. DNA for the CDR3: TGTGCCAGCAGCCCAGGCCCCCTAACTAGCTCCTACGAGCAGTACTTC. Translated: CASSPGPLTSSYEQYF.

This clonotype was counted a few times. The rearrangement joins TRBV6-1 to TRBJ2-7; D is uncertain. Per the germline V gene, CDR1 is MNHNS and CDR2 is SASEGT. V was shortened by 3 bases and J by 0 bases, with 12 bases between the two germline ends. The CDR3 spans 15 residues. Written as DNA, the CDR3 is TGTGCCAGCAGTGATTTAGGAAGGAGCTCCTACGAGCAGTACTTC. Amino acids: CASSDLGRSSYEQYF.

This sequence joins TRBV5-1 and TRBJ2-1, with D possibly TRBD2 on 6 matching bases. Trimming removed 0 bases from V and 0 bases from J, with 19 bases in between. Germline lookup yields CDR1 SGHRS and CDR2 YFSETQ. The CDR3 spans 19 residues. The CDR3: CASSLANLRDFSSYNEQFF. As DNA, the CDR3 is TGCGCCAGCAGCTTGGCTAATTTAAGGGACTTCAGCTCCTACAATGAGCAGTTCTTC.